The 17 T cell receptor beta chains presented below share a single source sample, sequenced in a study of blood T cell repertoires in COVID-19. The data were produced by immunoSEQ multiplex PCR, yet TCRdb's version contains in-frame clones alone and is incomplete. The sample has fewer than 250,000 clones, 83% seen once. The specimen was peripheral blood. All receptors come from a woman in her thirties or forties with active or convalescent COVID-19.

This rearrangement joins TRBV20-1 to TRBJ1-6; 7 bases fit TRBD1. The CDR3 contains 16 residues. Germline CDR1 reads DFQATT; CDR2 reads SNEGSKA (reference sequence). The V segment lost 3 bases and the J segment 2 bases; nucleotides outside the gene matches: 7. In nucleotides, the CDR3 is TGCAGTGCTAGTCACAGGGGTTCCGCCTATAATTCACCCCTCCACTTT. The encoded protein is CSASHRGSAYNSPLHF.

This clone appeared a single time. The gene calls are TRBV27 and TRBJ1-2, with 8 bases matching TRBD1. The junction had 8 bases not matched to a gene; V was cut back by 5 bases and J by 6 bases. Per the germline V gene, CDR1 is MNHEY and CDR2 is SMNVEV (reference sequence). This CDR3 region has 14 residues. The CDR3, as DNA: TGTGCCAGCAGTCCGCGGACAGGGAAGGATGGCTACACCTTC. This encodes CASSPRTGKDGYTF.

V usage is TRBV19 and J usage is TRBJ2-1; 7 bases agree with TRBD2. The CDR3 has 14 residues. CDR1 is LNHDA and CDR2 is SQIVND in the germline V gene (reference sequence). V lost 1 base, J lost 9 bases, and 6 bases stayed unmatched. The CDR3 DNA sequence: TGTGCCAGTAGTATAGCGGGGAGGGGAAGTGAGCAGTTCTTC. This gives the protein CASSIAGRGSEQFF. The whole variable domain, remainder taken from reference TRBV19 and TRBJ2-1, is DGGITQSPKYLFRKEGQNVTLSCEQNLNHDAMYWYRQDPGQGLRLIYYSQIVNDFQKGDIAEGYSVSREKKESFPLTVTSAQKNPTAFYLCASSIAGRGSEQFFGPGTRLTVL.

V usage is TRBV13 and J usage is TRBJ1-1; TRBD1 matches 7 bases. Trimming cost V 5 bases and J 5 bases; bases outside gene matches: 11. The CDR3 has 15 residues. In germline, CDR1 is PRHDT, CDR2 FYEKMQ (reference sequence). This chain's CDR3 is CASSTNRGAGTEAFF. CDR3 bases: TGTGCCAGCAGCACAAACAGGGGCGCGGGAACTGAAGCTTTCTTT. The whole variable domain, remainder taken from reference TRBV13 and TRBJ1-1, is AAGVIQSPRHLIKEKRETATLKCYPIPRHDTVYWYQQGPGQDPQFLISFYEKMQSDKGSIPDRFSAQQFSDYHSELNMSSLELGDSALYFCASSTNRGAGTEAFFGQGTRLTVV.

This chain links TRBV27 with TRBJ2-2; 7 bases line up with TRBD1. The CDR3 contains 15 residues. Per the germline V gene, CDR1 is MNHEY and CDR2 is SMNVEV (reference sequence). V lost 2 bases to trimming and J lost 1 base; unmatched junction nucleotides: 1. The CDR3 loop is CASSLGDRNTGELFF. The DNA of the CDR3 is TGTGCCAGCAGTTTAGGGGACAGGAACACCGGGGAGCTGTTTTTT.

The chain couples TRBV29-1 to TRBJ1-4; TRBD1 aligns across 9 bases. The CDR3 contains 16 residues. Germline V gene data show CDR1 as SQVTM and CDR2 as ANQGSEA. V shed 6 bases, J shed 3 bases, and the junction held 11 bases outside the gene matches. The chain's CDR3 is CSVPTGGSSPNEKLFF. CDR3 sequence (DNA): TGCAGCGTACCTACAGGGGGCTCATCTCCTAATGAAAAACTGTTTTTT. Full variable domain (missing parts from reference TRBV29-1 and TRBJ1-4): SAVISQKPSRDICQRGTSLTIQCQVDSQVTMMFWYRQQPGQSLTLIATANQGSEATYESGFVIDKFPISRPNLTFSTLTVSNMSPEDSSIYLCSVPTGGSSPNEKLFFGSGTQLSVL.

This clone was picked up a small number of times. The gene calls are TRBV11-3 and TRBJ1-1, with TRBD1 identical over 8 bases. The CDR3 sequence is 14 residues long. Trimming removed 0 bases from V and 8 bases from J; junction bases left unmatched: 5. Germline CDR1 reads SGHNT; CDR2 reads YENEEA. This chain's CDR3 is CASSLDSAGGEAFF. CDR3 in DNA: TGTGCCAGCAGCTTAGATAGTGCAGGGGGCGAAGCTTTCTTT.

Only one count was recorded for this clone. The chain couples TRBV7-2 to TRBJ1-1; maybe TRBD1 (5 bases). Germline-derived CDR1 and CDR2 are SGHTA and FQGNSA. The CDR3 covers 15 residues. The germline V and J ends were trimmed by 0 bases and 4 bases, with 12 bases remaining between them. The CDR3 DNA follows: TGTGCCAGCAGCTTAGCGTTAGGCAGGGCCACTGAAGCTTTCTTT. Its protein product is CASSLALGRATEAFF.

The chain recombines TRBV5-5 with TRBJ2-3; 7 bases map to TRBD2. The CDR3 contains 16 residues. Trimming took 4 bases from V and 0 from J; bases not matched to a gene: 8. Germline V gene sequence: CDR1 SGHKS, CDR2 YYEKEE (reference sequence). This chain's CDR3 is CASSLWLAASTDTQYF. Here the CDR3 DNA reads TGTGCCAGCAGCCTGTGGCTAGCGGCTAGCACAGATACGCAGTATTTT.

Written as DNA, the CDR3 is TGTGCCAGCAGCCTTGCCGGGACAGGGGGCACTCCTCAGTACTTC. This sequence encodes CASSLAGTGGTPQYF. The chain recombines TRBV27 with TRBJ2-7; 12 bases fit TRBD1. The CDR3 contains 15 residues. In germline, CDR1 is MNHEY, CDR2 SMNVEV (reference sequence). V trimming: 6 bases; J trimming: 10 bases; junction bases outside the gene matches: 13.

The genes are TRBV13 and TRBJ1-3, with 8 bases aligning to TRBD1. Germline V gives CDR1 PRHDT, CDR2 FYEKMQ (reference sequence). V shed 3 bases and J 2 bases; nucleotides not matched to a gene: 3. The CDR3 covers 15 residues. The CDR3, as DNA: TGTGCCAGCAGCTTGGACAGGGCGGCTGGAAACACCATATATTTT. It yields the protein CASSLDRAAGNTIYF.

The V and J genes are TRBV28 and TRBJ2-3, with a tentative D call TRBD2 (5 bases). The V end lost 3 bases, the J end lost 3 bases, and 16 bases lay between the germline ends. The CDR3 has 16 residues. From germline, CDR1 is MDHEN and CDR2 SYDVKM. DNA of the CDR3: TGTGCCAGCAGTTTGGGTAGCGCCCTGGGGACAGATACGCAGTATTTT. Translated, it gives CASSLGSALGTDTQYF.

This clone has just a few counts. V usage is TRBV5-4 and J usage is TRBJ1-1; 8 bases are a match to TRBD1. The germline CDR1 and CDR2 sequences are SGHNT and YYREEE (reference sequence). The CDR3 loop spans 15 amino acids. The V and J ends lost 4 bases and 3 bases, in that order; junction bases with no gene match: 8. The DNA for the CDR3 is TGTGCCAGCAGCCCCGACAGGGGCGCCTACACTGAAGCTTTCTTT. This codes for CASSPDRGAYTEAFF.

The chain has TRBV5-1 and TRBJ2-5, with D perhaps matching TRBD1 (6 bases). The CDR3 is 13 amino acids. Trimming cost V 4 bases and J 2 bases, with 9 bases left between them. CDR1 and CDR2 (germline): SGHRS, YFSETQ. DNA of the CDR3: TGCGCCAGCAGCACGACAGGACAAGAGACCCAGTACTTC. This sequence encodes CASSTTGQETQYF.

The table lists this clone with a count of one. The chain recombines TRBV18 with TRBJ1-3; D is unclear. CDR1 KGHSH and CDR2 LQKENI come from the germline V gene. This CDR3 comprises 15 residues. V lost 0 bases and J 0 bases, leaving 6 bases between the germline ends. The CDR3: CASSPPTISGNTIYF. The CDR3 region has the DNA TGTGCCAGCTCACCACCTACAATCTCTGGAAACACCATATATTTT.

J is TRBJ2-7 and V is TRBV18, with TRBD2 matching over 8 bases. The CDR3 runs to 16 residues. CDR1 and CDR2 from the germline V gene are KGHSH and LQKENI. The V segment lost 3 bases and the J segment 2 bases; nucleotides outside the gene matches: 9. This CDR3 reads CASSPSITRGAYEQYF. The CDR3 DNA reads TGTGCCAGCTCACCGAGCATTACGCGGGGGGCCTACGAGCAGTACTTC.

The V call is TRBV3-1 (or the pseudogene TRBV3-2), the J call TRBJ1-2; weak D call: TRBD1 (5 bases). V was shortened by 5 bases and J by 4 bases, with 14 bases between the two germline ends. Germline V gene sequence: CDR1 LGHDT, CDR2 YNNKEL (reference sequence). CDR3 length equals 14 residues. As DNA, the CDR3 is TGTGCCAGCAGCTCCGTTCAGGGTGGCTATGGCTACACCTTC. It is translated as CASSSVQGGYGYTF.